The table lists the clone carrying this T cell receptor (beta chain) with many counts. As yet, its antigen is unknown. The sample originates from a study of Tregs in tolerant kidney transplant recipients. General study points: Findings come from small patient numbers and require larger validation. No direct test of biological reproducibility was done here. Tregs expanded with activated donor B cells seemed most donor-specific.

Clones were read by immunoSEQ multiplex PCR, and TCRdb kept only the in-frame ones, dropping some. The data contain tens of thousands of clones, 65% to 85% of them seen just once; the ten biggest clones take up approximately 4%. Thawed PBMCs were FACS-sorted into unstimulated CD4+CD25+CD127- regulatory T cells, CD4+CD25- non-regulatory cells, CD4 and CD8 cells. V lost 3 bases and J lost 0; bases outside the gene matches: 8. Germline CDR1 reads SGHRS; CDR2 reads YFSETQ. The CDR3 runs to 16 residues. Material: CD4+ T cells from blood. This receptor was obtained from a human donor in good health. The rearrangement links TRBV5-1 to TRBJ1-1, with 7 nucleotides matching TRBD1. The CDR3 DNA is TGCGCCAGCAGCTCACAACTACAGGGGATGAACACTGAAGCTTTCTTT. It encodes CASSSQLQGMNTEAFF.